This T cell receptor (beta chain) was recovered during a study of blood T cell repertoires in COVID-19. Study overall: Acute and convalescent COVID-19 samples came from the United States, Italy and Spain. T cells, B-cell-depleted T cells, or PBMCs provided the cDNA or gDNA that served as material.

Original analysis: Reference gene primers were amplified, and this amplification served to estimate nucleated cell counts. Here immunoSEQ multiplex PCR was the method, and the copy in TCRdb shows in-frame clones only, minus some. V, J and clone size derive from that table, while D and trimming were established from the DNA sequence. The profile shows 150,000 to 170,000 clones, 70% to 90% of them singletons. Germline CDR1 is MDHEN and CDR2 is SYDVKM. There are 16 residues in the CDR3. Deletions cut 6 bases from V and 0 bases from J, with 15 bases between. It was during active infection that Seattle patients were enrolled and then longitudinally followed.

Sequencing was performed on peripheral blood. This clonotype was sampled from a man aged 55 to 70 with COVID-19, enrolled during active disease. The chain carries TRBV28 and TRBJ2-1; a weak D match, TRBD1 (6 bases). CDR3 sequence (DNA): TGTGCCAGCAGCCCCCAACAGGGAAGCTCCTACAATGAGCAGTTCTTC. Encoded protein: CASSPQQGSSYNEQFF.